These 13 T cell receptor beta chains share one sample of origin, sequenced in a study of T-cell reconstitution after alpha-beta-depleted transplantation in children. Unique molecular identifiers were incorporated when the TCRbeta library was constructed. Using its own MiXCR run on the PCR reads, TCRdb lists one record per CDR3 protein. The repertoire consists of around 240,000 distinct CDR3 sequences, with roughly 8.2% occurring once and the leading ten covering almost 6.5%. The specimen was PBMCs, mostly from graft donor cells, collected 180 days after TCRalphabeta/CD19-depleted stem cell transplant. The receptors originated from a male patient aged 10 to 17 who had a stem cell transplant for acute lymphoblastic leukemia, so the T cells may come from the graft donor.

The chain couples TRBV7-2 to TRBJ2-5, with 9 positions matching TRBD2. V shed 5 bases, J shed 5 bases, and the junction held 6 bases outside the gene matches. This CDR3 comprises 14 residues. Germline V gene sequence: CDR1 SGHTA, CDR2 FQGNSA. CDR3 residues: CASSAGTSRETQYF. Here the CDR3 DNA reads TGTGCCAGCAGCGCCGGGACTAGCAGGGAGACCCAGTACTTC.

This clonotype was observed a handful of times. The chain couples TRBV5-4 to TRBJ2-3, with 7 bases identical to TRBD2. This CDR3 is 16 amino acids long. J gave up 2 bases and V 2 bases, and 8 bases lay outside the gene matches. The germline CDR1 and CDR2 sequences are SGHNT and YYREEE (reference sequence). The CDR3 is CASSLRRELFTDTQYF. In nucleotides, the CDR3 is TGTGCCAGCAGCTTAAGGCGGGAGCTCTTCACAGATACGCAGTATTTT.

This clonotype was observed many times. The chain joins TRBV11-1 to TRBJ2-2, with 11 positions matching TRBD2. V lost 3 bases to trimming and J lost 7 bases; unmatched junction nucleotides: 13. CDR1 SGHAT and CDR2 FQDESV come from the germline V gene (reference sequence). There are 18 residues in the CDR3. Here the CDR3 DNA reads TGTGCCAGCAGCTTTCCTAGACTAGCGGGACGAGCAGGCGGGGAGCTGTTTTTT. Amino acid sequence: CASSFPRLAGRAGGELFF.

In this sample, this clonotype turned up many times. The V and J genes are TRBV10-3 and TRBJ1-4; D unresolved. Trimming removed 6 bases at V and 8 bases at J, with 16 bases between. The germline V gene has CDR1 ENHRY and CDR2 SYGVKD. The CDR3 is 14 amino acids. The CDR3 sequence is CAISKSENGEKLFF. The CDR3 coding sequence is TGTGCCATCAGCAAATCTGAAAATGGGGAAAAACTGTTTTTT.

This clonotype has only a few counts. In DNA form, the CDR3 reads TGTGCCAGCGGATTTAAACCCTCGGGAGCCAAAAACATTCAGTACTTC. Protein sequence: CASGFKPSGAKNIQYF. The V call is TRBV6-2 or TRBV6-3, the J call TRBJ2-4; D gene uncertain. CDR1 and CDR2 from the germline V gene are MNHEY and SVGEGT. This CDR3 has 16 amino acids. V lost 8 bases and J 0 bases, leaving 17 bases between the germline ends.

The table lists this clonotype with many counts. The chain employs TRBV24-1 and TRBJ2-1; 7 nucleotides agree with TRBD2. J lost 8 bases, V lost 11 bases, and 17 bases had no gene match. Germline V lookup: CDR1 KGHDR, CDR2 SFDVKD. The CDR3 extends over 15 amino acids. CDR3 in amino acids: CANLEGGGQSDEQFF. Here the CDR3 DNA reads TGTGCCAACCTAGAAGGCGGGGGTCAGTCCGATGAGCAGTTCTTC.

The sample holds many counts of this clonotype. The J gene is TRBJ2-3, the V gene TRBV7-3, with TRBD2 matching 11 bases. The CDR3 extends over 15 amino acids. Looked up from germline, CDR1 is SGHTA and CDR2 is FQGTGA. After removal of 4 bases from V and 4 bases from J, the junction contained 4 bases not matched to a gene. The CDR3 reads CASSSTSGSSDTQYF. The CDR3 nucleotides are TGTGCCAGCAGCTCCACTAGCGGGAGTTCAGATACGCAGTATTTT. Filled out from reference TRBV7-3 and TRBJ2-3, the complete variable domain reads GAGVSQTPSNKVTEKGKYVELRCDPISGHTALYWYRQSLGQGPEFLIYFQGTGAADDSGLPNDRFFAVRPEGSVSTLKIQRTERGDSAVYLCASSSTSGSSDTQYFGPGTRLTVL.

As concerns this clonotype: A much larger clone differs by one base, so this may be a read error. The CDR3 nucleotides are TGCGCCAGCAGTCAACAGGACAGAAGAAGACCCGGGGAGCGGTTTTTT. Translating it yields CASSQQDRRRPGERFF. V and J are TRBV23-1 and TRBJ2-2; D is perhaps TRBD1 (6 bases). TRBV23-1 falls under the ORF class, with uncertain function. The CDR3 extends over 16 amino acids.

This clonotype appeared many times. The genes are TRBV12-3 or TRBV12-4 and TRBJ2-2; the match to TRBD2 covers 7 bases. With V trimmed by 6 bases and J by 2 bases, 6 bases remained unmatched. CDR3 length equals 15 residues. The CDR3, as DNA: TGTGCCAGCAGCCCCGGGACTACTAACACCGGGGAGCTGTTTTTT. As protein: CASSPGTTNTGELFF.

The sample holds many counts of this clonotype. This chain joins TRBV10-3 and TRBJ2-3, with 7 nucleotides matching TRBD1. The CDR3 extends over 15 amino acids. Unmatched junction bases numbered 2, after V lost 1 base and J lost 1 base. CDR1 ENHRY and CDR2 SYGVKD come from the germline V gene. As DNA, the CDR3 is TGTGCCATCAGTGAGTGGGACAGTCGCACAGATACGCAGTATTTT. Amino acids: CAISEWDSRTDTQYF.

For this clonotype: This may stem from a read error, because a much larger clone lies one nucleotide away. V usage is TRBV12-3 or TRBV12-4 and J usage is TRBJ1-2, with 8 bases fitting TRBD1. This CDR3 region has 15 residues. CDR3 sequence (DNA): TGTGCCAGCAGTCGTCAGGGGGCCCCTAACTATGGCCACACCTTC. Protein: CASSRQGAPNYGHTF.

The table lists this clonotype with many counts. The chain uses TRBV6-2 or TRBV6-3 and TRBJ2-3, with TRBD2 as a possible D gene (6 bases). This CDR3 comprises 14 residues. Germline assignment: CDR1 MNHEY and CDR2 SVGEGT. Trimming took 6 bases from V and 6 from J, leaving 16 bases between them. The CDR3 nucleotides read TGTGCCAGCAGATTCCGACTAGTTAAGGATACGCAGTATTTT. This gives the protein CASRFRLVKDTQYF.

Ten or more counts support this clonotype. The chain links TRBV20-1 to TRBJ2-1; 9 positions match TRBD2. There are 14 residues in the CDR3. J gave up 5 bases and V 6 bases, and 8 bases lay outside the gene matches. CDR1 is DFQATT and CDR2 is SNEGSKA in the germline V gene (reference sequence). The CDR3 region is CSAHSGGVHNEQFF. The CDR3 nucleotides read TGCAGTGCGCATAGCGGGGGAGTACACAATGAGCAGTTCTTC.